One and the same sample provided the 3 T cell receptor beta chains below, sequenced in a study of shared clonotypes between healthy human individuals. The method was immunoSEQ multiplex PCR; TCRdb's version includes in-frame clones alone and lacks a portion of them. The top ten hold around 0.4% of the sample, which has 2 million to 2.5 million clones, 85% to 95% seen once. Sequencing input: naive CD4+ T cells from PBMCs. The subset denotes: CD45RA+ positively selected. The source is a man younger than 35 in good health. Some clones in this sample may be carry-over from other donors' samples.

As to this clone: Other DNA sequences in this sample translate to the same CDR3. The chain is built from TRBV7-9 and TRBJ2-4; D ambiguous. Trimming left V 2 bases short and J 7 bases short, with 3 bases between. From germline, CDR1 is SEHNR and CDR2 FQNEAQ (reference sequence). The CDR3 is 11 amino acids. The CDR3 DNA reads TGTGCCAGCAGCTTAACGAACATTCAGTACTTC. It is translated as CASSLTNIQYF.

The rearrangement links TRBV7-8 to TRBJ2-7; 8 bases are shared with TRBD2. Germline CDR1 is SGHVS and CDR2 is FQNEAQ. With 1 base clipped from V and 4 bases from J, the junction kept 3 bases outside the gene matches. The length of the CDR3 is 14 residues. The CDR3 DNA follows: TGTGCCAGCAGCTTAGACAGCGGGAGATACGAGCAGTACTTC. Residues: CASSLDSGRYEQYF.

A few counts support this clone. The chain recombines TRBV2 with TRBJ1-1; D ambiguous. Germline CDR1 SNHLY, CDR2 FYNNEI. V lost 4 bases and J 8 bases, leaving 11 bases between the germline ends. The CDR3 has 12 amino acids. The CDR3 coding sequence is TGTGCCAGCAGTGGTGAAGGGAACGAAGCTTTCTTT. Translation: CASSGEGNEAFF.